This T cell receptor (beta chain) was captured in a study of T cell changes during pregnancy in multiple sclerosis. This CDR3 region has 17 residues. J was trimmed by 1 base and V by 0 bases; bases with no gene match: 6. Germline CDR1 MRHNA, CDR2 SNTAGT. Measured with immunoSEQ multiplex PCR; TCRdb has only the in-frame clones, and not every one. The sample records tens of thousands of clones, approximately 95% being singletons. The chain uses TRBV6-4 and TRBJ2-3, with 8 bases identical to TRBD2. The material sequenced was CD8+ T cells from peripheral blood mononuclear cells, taken in the second trimester of pregnancy. This receptor was obtained from a female donor with multiple sclerosis, enrolled in a pregnancy study. CDR3 sequence (DNA): TGTGCCAGCAGTGACTCGACGGGAGGGCCGGGCACAGATACGCAGTATTTT. Its translation: CASSDSTGGPGTDTQYF.